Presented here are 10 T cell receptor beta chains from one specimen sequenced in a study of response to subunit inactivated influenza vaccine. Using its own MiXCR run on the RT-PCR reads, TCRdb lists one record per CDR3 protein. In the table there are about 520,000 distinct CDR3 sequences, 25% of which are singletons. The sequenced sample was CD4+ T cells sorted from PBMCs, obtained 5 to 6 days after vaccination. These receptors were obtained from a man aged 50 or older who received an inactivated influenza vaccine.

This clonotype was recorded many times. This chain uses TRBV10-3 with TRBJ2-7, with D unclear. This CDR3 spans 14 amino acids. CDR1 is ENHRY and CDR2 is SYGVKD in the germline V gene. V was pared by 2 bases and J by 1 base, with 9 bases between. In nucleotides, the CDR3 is TGTGCCATCAGTGAGCGAAGCAGATCCTACGAGCAGTACTTC. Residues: CAISERSRSYEQYF.

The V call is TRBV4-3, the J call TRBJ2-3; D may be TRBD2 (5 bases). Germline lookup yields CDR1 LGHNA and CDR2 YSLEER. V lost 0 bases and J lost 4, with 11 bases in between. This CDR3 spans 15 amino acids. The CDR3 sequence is CASSQDRGPSDTQYF. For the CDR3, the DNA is TGCGCCAGCAGCCAAGACAGAGGGCCCTCAGATACGCAGTATTTT.

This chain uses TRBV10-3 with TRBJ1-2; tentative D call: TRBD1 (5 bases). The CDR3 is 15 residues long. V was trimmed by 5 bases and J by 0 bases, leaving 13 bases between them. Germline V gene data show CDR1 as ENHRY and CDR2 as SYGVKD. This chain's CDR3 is CAISRGEPTNYGYTF. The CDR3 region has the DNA TGTGCCATCAGTCGGGGGGAACCGACTAACTATGGCTACACCTTC.

CDR3 protein: CASSYGHRETQYF. The CDR3 nucleotides are TGTGCCAGCAGTTATGGTCATCGGGAGACCCAGTACTTC. The V and J genes are TRBV6-2 or TRBV6-3 and TRBJ2-5; unclear D gene. The CDR3 spans 13 residues. The germline gives CDR1 MNHEY, CDR2 SVGEGT. Trimming shortened V by 3 bases and J by 5 bases, and 10 bases separated the two germline ends.

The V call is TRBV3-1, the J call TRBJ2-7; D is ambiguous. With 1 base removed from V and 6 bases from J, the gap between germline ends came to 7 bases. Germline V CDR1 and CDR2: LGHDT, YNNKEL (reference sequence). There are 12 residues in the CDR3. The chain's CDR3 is CASSQVRSEQYF. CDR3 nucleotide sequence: TGTGCCAGCAGCCAAGTTAGATCCGAGCAGTACTTC.

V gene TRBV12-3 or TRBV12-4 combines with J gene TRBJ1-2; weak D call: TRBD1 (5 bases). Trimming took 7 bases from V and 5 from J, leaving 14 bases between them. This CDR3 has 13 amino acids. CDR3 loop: CASNTRGGYGYTF. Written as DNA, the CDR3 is TGTGCCAGCAATACTCGGGGGGGGTATGGCTACACCTTC.

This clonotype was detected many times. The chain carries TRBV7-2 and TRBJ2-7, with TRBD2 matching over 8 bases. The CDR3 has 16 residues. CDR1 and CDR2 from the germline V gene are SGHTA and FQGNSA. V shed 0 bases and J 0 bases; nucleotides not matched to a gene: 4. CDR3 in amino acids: CASSLAGTRDSYEQYF. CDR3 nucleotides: TGTGCCAGCAGCTTAGCCGGGACTAGGGACTCCTACGAGCAGTACTTC.

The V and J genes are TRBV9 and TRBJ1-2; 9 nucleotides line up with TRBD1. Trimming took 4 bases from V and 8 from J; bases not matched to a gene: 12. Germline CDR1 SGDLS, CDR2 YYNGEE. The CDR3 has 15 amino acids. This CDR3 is CASSPGGQGSWGYTF. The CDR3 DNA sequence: TGTGCCAGCAGCCCTGGGGGACAGGGAAGCTGGGGCTACACCTTC. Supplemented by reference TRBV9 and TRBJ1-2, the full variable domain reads DSGVTQTPKHLITATGQRVTLRCSPRSGDLSVYWYQQSLDQGLQFLIQYYNGEERAKGNILERFSAQQFPDLHSELNLSSLELGDSALYFCASSPGGQGSWGYTFGSGTRLTVV.

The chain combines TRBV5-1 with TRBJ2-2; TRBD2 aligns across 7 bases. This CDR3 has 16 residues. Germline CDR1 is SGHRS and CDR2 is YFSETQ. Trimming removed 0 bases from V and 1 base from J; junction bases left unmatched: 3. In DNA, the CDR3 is TGCGCCAGCAGCTTGGTACCTAGCGGGAACACCGGGGAGCTGTTTTTT. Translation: CASSLVPSGNTGELFF. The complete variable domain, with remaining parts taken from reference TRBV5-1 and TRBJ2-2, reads KAGVTQTPRYLIKTRGQQVTLSCSPISGHRSVSWYQQTPGQGLQFLFEYFSETQRNKGNFPGRFSGRQFSNSRSEMNVSTLELGDSALYLCASSLVPSGNTGELFFGEGSRLTVL.

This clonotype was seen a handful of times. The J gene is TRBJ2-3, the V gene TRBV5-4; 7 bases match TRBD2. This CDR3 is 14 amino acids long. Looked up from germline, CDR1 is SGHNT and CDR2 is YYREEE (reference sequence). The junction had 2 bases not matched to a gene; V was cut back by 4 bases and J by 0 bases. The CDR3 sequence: CASSKAGSTDTQYF. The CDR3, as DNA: TGTGCCAGCAGCAAAGCGGGGAGCACAGATACGCAGTATTTT.